The present T cell receptor (beta chain) was sequenced within a study of Graves' ophthalmopathy and Graves' hyperthyroidism. The overall study: Sampling took place at initial diagnosis, with peripheral blood obtained before any treatment. Study findings and constraints: The blood repertoire also included most expanded thyroid clonotypes above 0.001 frequency. Using 13 signatures, a model distinguished ophthalmopathy from stable hyperthyroidism, reaching about 85% sensitivity and roughly 80% specificity.

Amplified material comprised TCR beta CDR3 regions derived from RNA transcripts. RT-PCR was first run with HTBI primers, then multiplex PCR in a second round. In TCRdb, the multiplex PCR reads were re-called with MiXCR into one record per CDR3 protein. The table has 240,000 or so distinct CDR3 sequences, 45% seen once. CDR3 size: 17 residues. The V gene end was trimmed by 3 bases and the J gene end by 4 bases; junction bases not matched to a gene: 8. CDR1 and CDR2 (germline): SGHVS, FQNEAQ. This clonotype was counted once. Its antigen is unidentified. This receptor was obtained from an adult man with Graves' ophthalmopathy. The rearrangement joins TRBV7-8 to TRBJ2-6; 8 positions match TRBD1. Sequenced material: peripheral blood. The DNA of the CDR3 is TGTGCCAGCAGCTTCCCAGGACAGGGAGGAGGGGCCAACGTCCTGACTTTC. Residues: CASSFPGQGGGANVLTF.